The 22 T cell receptor beta chains presented below share a single source sample, sequenced in a study of T-cell reconstitution after alpha-beta-depleted transplantation in children. Unique molecular identifiers were used in preparing the TCRbeta library. One entry per CDR3 protein, called by TCRdb with MiXCR from the PCR reads. The sample yields 220,000 or so distinct CDR3 sequences, around 7.5% seen once. The sequences come from PBMCs, mostly from graft donor cells, collected 180 days after TCRalphabeta/CD19-depleted stem cell transplant. All receptors derive from a male patient younger than 18 who had a stem cell transplant for acute lymphoblastic leukemia, so the T cells may come from the graft donor.

This clonotype was counted at least ten times. The chain carries TRBV7-6 and TRBJ2-7; maybe TRBD2 (10 bases). Germline V gives CDR1 SGHVS, CDR2 FNYEAQ. Trimming took off 9 bases at V and 1 base at J, with 31 bases between the two ends. This CDR3 contains 19 residues. Written as DNA, the CDR3 is TGTGCCAGGCGGGACAGGGCCCTAGCGGGAGCGCCTTTTTCCTACGAGCAGTACTTC. It codes for CARRDRALAGAPFSYEQYF.

This clonotype was seen many times. This sequence joins TRBV20-1 and TRBJ2-1; D is ambiguous. The germline CDR1 and CDR2 sequences are DFQATT and SNEGSKA (reference sequence). Trimming took 2 bases from V and 6 from J, leaving 5 bases between them. The CDR3 length is 11 residues. CDR3 protein: CSARKVNEQFF. The CDR3 bases are TGCAGTGCTAGAAAGGTCAATGAGCAGTTCTTC.

The V and J genes are TRBV6-8 and TRBJ2-7, with 9 bases that match TRBD1. CDR3 length: 14 residues. The germline V gene encodes CDR1 MNHGY and CDR2 SAAAGT. Losses at the gene ends were 2 bases for V and 5 bases for J; bases not matched to a gene: 4. Here the CDR3 DNA reads TGTGCCAGCAGTTACCTTTGGGACAGGGACGAGCAGTACTTC. Translation gives CASSYLWDRDEQYF.

This clonotype has just one count. This may be a read error, as it is one base from a much larger clone. Here the CDR3 omits its conserved ending phenylalanine or tryptophan, so a read error is the likely source. The gene calls are TRBV4-1 and TRBJ1-5, with 10 bases fitting TRBD1. The germline V gene has CDR1 MGHRA and CDR2 YSYEKL. The length of the CDR3 is 14 residues. Unmatched junction bases numbered 5, after V lost 1 base and J lost 11 bases. Written as DNA, the CDR3 is TGCGCCAGCAGCCAAGGGACAGGGGGATCGGCCCAGCATGTT. The encoded protein is CASSQGTGGSAQHV.

Details on this clonotype: A much larger clone differs from this one at a single base, so this may be a read error. The rearrangement joins TRBV20-1 to TRBJ2-1, with 8 bases aligning to TRBD2. CDR1 and CDR2 from the germline V gene are DFQATT and SNEGSKA (reference sequence). The CDR3 extends over 15 amino acids. DNA of the CDR3: TGCTGTGCTCTTTTCTCGGGAGGGCTGAAAAAAGAGCAGTTCTTC. This sequence encodes CCALFSGGLKKEQFF.

A remark on this clonotype: With a much larger clone just one base away, this may be a read error. This chain connects TRBV9 to TRBJ2-3; weak D call: TRBD2 (6 bases). Trimming pared 1 base from V and 4 bases from J, leaving 16 bases between. Germline V lookup: CDR1 SGDLS, CDR2 YYNGEE. This CDR3 is 16 amino acids long. The CDR3 DNA reads TGTGCCAGCAGCGTACCTCTCCTAGCGAGCGCAGATACGCAGTATTTT. This gives the protein CASSVPLLASADTQYF.

This clonotype was seen repeatedly, ten times or more. The genes are TRBV3-1 and TRBJ1-5; D unresolved. V shed 0 bases and J shed 9 bases, with 12 bases lying between them. Germline V lookup: CDR1 LGHDT, CDR2 YNNKEL (reference sequence). The CDR3 is 14 residues long. The chain's CDR3 is CASSQDSKSRPQHF. The CDR3 DNA follows: TGTGCCAGCAGCCAAGATTCGAAATCACGGCCCCAGCATTTT. Complete variable domain (other parts from reference TRBV3-1 and TRBJ1-5): DTAVSQTPKYLVTQMGNDKSIKCEQNLGHDTMYWYKQDSKKFLKIMFSYNNKELIINETVPNRFSPKSPDKAHLNLHINSLELGDSAVYFCASSQDSKSRPQHFGDGTRLSIL.

This clonotype was found many times. The gene calls are TRBV20-1 and TRBJ1-5, with no clear D. V shed 5 bases and J shed 5 bases, with 13 bases lying between them. Germline CDR1 is DFQATT and CDR2 is SNEGSKA (reference sequence). The CDR3 has 13 residues. CDR3 residues: CSASDGLHQPQHF. CDR3 DNA sequence: TGCAGTGCTTCGGACGGACTACATCAGCCCCAGCATTTT.

This clonotype was picked up many times. This chain links TRBV6-5 with TRBJ2-1, with 9 bases that match TRBD2. V lost 2 bases, J lost 0 bases, and 8 bases stayed unmatched. From germline, CDR1 is MNHEY and CDR2 SVGAGI. The CDR3 has 18 amino acids. CDR3 loop: CASSYDLAGISSYNEQFF. Written as DNA, the CDR3 is TGTGCCAGCAGTTACGATCTAGCGGGAATTAGCTCCTACAATGAGCAGTTCTTC.

Remarks on this clonotype: Just one base apart from a much larger clone, this may be a read error. J is TRBJ1-4 and V is TRBV5-5; D remains unclear. CDR1 is SGHKS and CDR2 is YYEKEE in the germline V gene (reference sequence). Trimming left V 0 bases short and J 8 bases short, with 17 bases between. The CDR3 length is 16 residues. CDR3 coding DNA: TGTGCCAGCAGCTTGGCCAGCACTGCCCGGGTGGAAAAACTGTTTTTT. Translating it yields CASSLASTARVEKLFF.

There are many counts of this clonotype. The gene calls are TRBV7-3 and TRBJ2-7; 10 nucleotides align to TRBD1. The germline V gene has CDR1 SGHTA and CDR2 FQGTGA. The CDR3 consists of 14 residues. V was clipped by 5 bases and J by 0 bases; unmatched bases: 1. CDR3 in amino acids: CASSRTGGSYEQYF. The CDR3 DNA sequence: TGTGCCAGCAGCCGGACAGGGGGCTCCTACGAGCAGTACTTC.

This clonotype was seen repeatedly, ten times or more. The gene calls are TRBV29-1 and TRBJ2-7; D is unclear. The CDR3 consists of 11 residues. CDR1 SQVTM and CDR2 ANQGSEA come from the germline V gene. V was cut by 4 bases and J by 2 bases, with 6 bases left in between. The CDR3 loop is CSVADTYEQYF. The CDR3 DNA reads TGCAGCGTTGCTGACACCTACGAGCAGTACTTC.

The table lists this clonotype with many counts. The chain is built from TRBV12-3 or TRBV12-4 and TRBJ2-3, with 8 bases fitting TRBD2. The junction had 3 bases not matched to a gene; V was cut back by 7 bases and J by 0 bases. This CDR3 spans 14 amino acids. The CDR3 reads CASTPGGSTDTQYF. The CDR3 nucleotides read TGTGCCAGCACCCCGGGGGGGAGCACAGATACGCAGTATTTT.

This clonotype was seen repeatedly, ten times or more. The J gene is TRBJ2-7, the V gene TRBV3-1, with 8 bases matching TRBD1. The V gene's germline CDR1 is LGHDT and CDR2 YNNKEL (reference sequence). V shed 4 bases, J shed 3 bases, and the junction held 5 bases outside the gene matches. CDR3 length: 14 residues. The DNA of the CDR3 is TGTGCCAGCAGCCGCGGGACAGGTATCTACGAGCAGTACTTC. Translated, it gives CASSRGTGIYEQYF.

The table lists this clonotype with many counts. The CDR3 region has the DNA TGTGCCAGCAACCAACCAAGGACAGGTTACAATGAGCAGTTCTTC. Translation gives CASNQPRTGYNEQFF. The genes are TRBV7-2 and TRBJ2-1; 7 bases are a match to TRBD1. The J segment lost 4 bases and the V segment lost 7 bases, leaving 10 bases of the junction unmatched. This CDR3 is 15 amino acids long. Germline V CDR1 and CDR2: SGHTA, FQGNSA.

This clonotype was seen a few times. The genes are TRBV18 and TRBJ2-5, with D possibly being TRBD2 (5 bases). Germline lookup yields CDR1 KGHSH and CDR2 LQKENI. This CDR3 has 15 residues. Trimming took off 3 bases at V and 7 bases at J, with 18 bases between the two ends. DNA of the CDR3: TGTGCCAGCTCACCTCCGACCGCGGGCGTAGGGACCCAGTACTTC. Amino acid sequence: CASSPPTAGVGTQYF. The whole variable domain, remainder taken from reference TRBV18 and TRBJ2-5, is NAGVMQNPRHLVRRRGQEARLRCSPMKGHSHVYWYRQLPEEGLKFMVYLQKENIIDESGMPKERFSAEFPKEGPSILRIQQVVRGDSAAYFCASSPPTAGVGTQYFGPGTRLLVL.

This clonotype was picked up a small number of times. The genes are TRBV5-4 and TRBJ1-4; a weak D match, TRBD1 (6 bases). This CDR3 spans 14 amino acids. The germline CDR1 and CDR2 sequences are SGHNT and YYREEE (reference sequence). V was trimmed by 1 base and J by 7 bases, leaving 11 bases between them. CDR3 DNA sequence: TGTGCCAGCAGCTTGACAGGGAGGAGTGAAAAACTGTTTTTT. It encodes CASSLTGRSEKLFF.

This clonotype was detected many times. The chain recombines TRBV20-1 with TRBJ2-6; D is unresolved. The CDR3 spans 14 residues. The ends were cut back, 2 bases at V and 0 bases at J, with 5 bases in the middle. The germline CDR1 and CDR2 sequences are DFQATT and SNEGSKA (reference sequence). This CDR3 is CSARTDSGANVLTF. CDR3 DNA: TGCAGTGCTAGAACAGACTCTGGGGCCAACGTCCTGACTTTC.

This clonotype was counted at least ten times. This chain joins TRBV5-1 and TRBJ1-2, with D unresolved. CDR1 SGHRS and CDR2 YFSETQ come from the germline V gene. Trimming took off 0 bases at V and 3 bases at J, with 21 bases between the two ends. This CDR3 is built from 18 residues. The CDR3 loop is CASSLGHSREATHYGYTF. The CDR3 DNA reads as TGCGCCAGCAGCTTGGGCCATTCAAGGGAGGCCACCCACTATGGCTACACCTTC.

This clonotype was seen many times. The V call is TRBV9, the J call TRBJ2-6; possibly TRBD2 for D (6 bases). Germline V gives CDR1 SGDLS, CDR2 YYNGEE. Trimming left V 0 bases short and J 4 bases short, with 23 bases between. The CDR3 is 20 amino acids. This chain's CDR3 is CASSVDAPGGGRPGANVLTF. The CDR3 nucleotides read TGTGCCAGCAGCGTAGATGCCCCAGGAGGAGGGCGGCCCGGGGCCAACGTCCTGACTTTC.

This clonotype appeared many times. The rearrangement links TRBV15 to TRBJ2-5; 11 nucleotides line up with TRBD2. Germline V lookup: CDR1 LNHNV, CDR2 YYDKDF (reference sequence). The CDR3 totals 16 residues. V dropped 5 bases and J dropped 1; count of bases not matched to a gene: 6. The DNA of the CDR3 is TGTGCCACCAGCCCTCGGACTAGCGGGTCCCAAGAGACCCAGTACTTC. Residues: CATSPRTSGSQETQYF.

As to this clonotype: It may be a read error: a sequence one base away is much more abundant. The chain links TRBV13 to TRBJ2-7, with D tentatively TRBD1 (6 bases). The CDR3 runs to 15 residues. CDR1 and CDR2 from the germline V gene are PRHDT and FYEKMQ (reference sequence). The CDR3: CASSYIRDNSYEQCF. CDR3 sequence (DNA): TGTGCCAGCAGTTATATCCGGGACAACTCCTACGAGCAGTGCTTC.